Below are 13 T cell receptor beta chains sequenced from a single sample in a study of cytomegalovirus exposure and HLA in healthy donors. Amplification used 60 Vbeta primers and 13 Jbeta primers. The protocol was immunoSEQ multiplex PCR, while the TCRdb copy is restricted to in-frame clones and leaves out a portion. The sample has 60,000 to 100,000 clones. Specimen: PBMCs. Receptors originate from a man in his thirties or forties in good health and CMV-seronegative.

The J gene is TRBJ2-3, the V gene TRBV5-1; 7 bases fit TRBD1. This CDR3 is built from 15 residues. V trimming: 0 bases; J trimming: 2 bases; junction bases outside the gene matches: 3. The germline CDR1 and CDR2 sequences are SGHRS and YFSETQ. The CDR3 sequence is CASSLDRGDTDTQYF. CDR3 bases: TGCGCCAGCAGCTTGGACAGGGGCGACACAGATACGCAGTATTTT.

The rearrangement joins TRBV30 to TRBJ2-7; the match to TRBD2 covers 7 bases. Germline CDR1 GTSNPN, CDR2 SVGIG (reference sequence). This CDR3 contains 17 residues. V shed 3 bases, J shed 1 base, and the junction held 15 bases outside the gene matches. CDR3 nucleotides: TGTGCCTGGAGCCCCGGGACTATCTTCCTTATATCCTACGAGCAGTACTTC. Its protein product is CAWSPGTIFLISYEQYF.

The chain links TRBV6-5 to TRBJ1-4; no clear D. The V gene lost 0 bases and the J gene lost 0 bases, with 5 bases spanning the gap. CDR1 and CDR2 (germline): MNHEY, SVGAGI. The CDR3 is 15 residues long. The CDR3 reads CASSYSPATNEKLFF. Here the CDR3 DNA reads TGTGCCAGCAGTTACTCCCCTGCAACTAATGAAAAACTGTTTTTT.

The CDR3 reads CATSSDAGSNYGYTF. The DNA for the CDR3 is TGTGCCACCAGCTCTGACGCGGGGTCCAACTATGGCTACACCTTC. This chain uses TRBV15 with TRBJ1-2; D uncertain. Trimming took 5 bases from V and 2 from J, leaving 15 bases between them. This CDR3 spans 15 amino acids. Germline V gene sequence: CDR1 LNHNV, CDR2 YYDKDF (reference sequence). The full variable domain, completed using reference TRBV15 and TRBJ1-2, is DAMVIQNPRYQVTQFGKPVTLSCSQTLNHNVMYWYQQKSSQAPKLLFHYYDKDFNNEADTPDNFQSRRPNTSFCFLDIRSPGLGDTAMYLCATSSDAGSNYGYTFGSGTRLTVV.

The chain is built from TRBV4-1 and TRBJ1-1, with D perhaps TRBD1 (5 bases). The CDR3 contains 13 residues. The V end was cut by 5 bases, the J end by 7 bases, with 14 bases between. Germline V gives CDR1 MGHRA, CDR2 YSYEKL. CDR3 residues: CASSFGTGLEAFF. CDR3 nucleotides: TGCGCCAGCAGCTTTGGTACAGGTCTTGAAGCTTTCTTT.

The V call is TRBV9, the J call TRBJ1-4; TRBD1 might be the D (6 bases). CDR1 and CDR2 from the germline V gene are SGDLS and YYNGEE. The CDR3 runs to 16 residues. V was shortened by 4 bases and J by 8 bases, with 21 bases between the two germline ends. The CDR3 nucleotides read TGTGCCAGCAGCCCGGGGGCCCCACAGGGAGGGGAAAAACTGTTTTTT. Its protein is CASSPGAPQGGEKLFF. The whole variable domain, remainder taken from reference TRBV9 and TRBJ1-4, is DSGVTQTPKHLITATGQRVTLRCSPRSGDLSVYWYQQSLDQGLQFLIQYYNGEERAKGNILERFSAQQFPDLHSELNLSSLELGDSALYFCASSPGAPQGGEKLFFGSGTQLSVL.

This CDR3 reads CASSQVFGTGVYEQFF. The CDR3 bases are TGTGCCAGCAGCCAAGTCTTTGGGACAGGGGTCTATGAGCAGTTCTTC. V gene TRBV14 combines with J gene TRBJ2-1; 10 nucleotides line up with TRBD1. The CDR3 is 16 residues long. CDR1 and CDR2 from the germline V gene are SGHDN and FVKESK. J gave up 8 bases and V 1 base, and 8 bases lay outside the gene matches.

This chain joins TRBV18 and TRBJ2-1; possible D gene TRBD1, 5 bases. This CDR3 contains 15 residues. Trimming took off 2 bases at V and 10 bases at J, with 18 bases between the two ends. The germline gives CDR1 KGHSH, CDR2 LQKENI. CDR3 region: CASSPSRQGLEEQFF. The CDR3 region has the DNA TGTGCCAGCTCACCAAGTCGGCAGGGTCTAGAGGAGCAGTTCTTC.

The V and J genes are TRBV2 and TRBJ1-2; TRBD1 matches 9 bases. This CDR3 has 15 amino acids. Trimming removed 4 bases from V and 8 bases from J; junction bases left unmatched: 11. From germline, CDR1 is SNHLY and CDR2 FYNNEI. Here the CDR3 DNA reads TGTGCCAGCAGTGGCCCCCTACAGGGGGCGATAGGCTACACCTTC. Protein product: CASSGPLQGAIGYTF.

This sequence joins TRBV18 and TRBJ1-5; D unclear. The V gene lost 4 bases and the J gene lost 0 bases, with 16 bases spanning the gap. Germline CDR1 is KGHSH and CDR2 is LQKENI. This CDR3 comprises 17 residues. DNA for the CDR3: TGTGCCAGCTCACTAACTCACAGACCCCATAGCAATCAGCCCCAGCATTTT. Translation: CASSLTHRPHSNQPQHF.

The rearrangement links TRBV13 to TRBJ2-3, with 9 bases aligning to TRBD2. Germline CDR1 is PRHDT and CDR2 is FYEKMQ (reference sequence). This CDR3 has 16 residues. Trimming at V came to 8 bases and at J to 6 bases, leaving 15 bases not matched to a gene. CDR3 protein: CASAKWGGRAGDTQYF. Written as DNA, the CDR3 is TGTGCCAGCGCGAAGTGGGGCGGGAGGGCCGGGGATACGCAGTATTTT.

The chain employs TRBV4-3 and TRBJ2-7, with TRBD2 matching over 7 bases. V gave up 4 bases and J gave up 4 bases; unmatched junction bases: 10. Germline values: CDR1 LGHNA, CDR2 YSLEER. The CDR3 has 15 amino acids. DNA of the CDR3: TGCGCCAGCAGCCGACACGGGGGGAGTGGGTACGAGCAGTACTTC. This gives the protein CASSRHGGSGYEQYF.

V gene TRBV5-6 combines with J gene TRBJ2-5; 8 bases agree with TRBD1. The end of the DNA aligns better with TRBJ2-7, so the J call may be wrong. The CDR3 is 15 amino acids. Looked up from germline, CDR1 is SGHDT and CDR2 is YYEEEE. CDR3 protein: CASSLGDRPSYEQYF. Here the CDR3 DNA reads TGTGCCAGCAGCTTAGGGGACAGGCCCTCCTACGAGCAGTACTTC.